This TCR beta chain was retrieved from a study of cytomegalovirus exposure and HLA in healthy donors. Findings and caveats of the study: In a later analysis, several top co-occurrence clusters appeared linked to parvovirus B19, influenza, CMV and Epstein-Barr virus.

The length of the CDR3 is 15 residues. Per germline, CDR1 SGHTA and CDR2 FQGTGA. J was trimmed by 4 bases and V by 5 bases; bases with no gene match: 10. Notes on this clone: Its antigen is undetermined.

Researchers ran the PCR with 60 Vbeta and 13 Jbeta primers. This table comes from immunoSEQ multiplex PCR, and its TCRdb copy is limited to in-frame clones, with some not included. Of about 230,000 clones detected, roughly 78% appear once; the ten largest clones hold roughly 0.45%. The sequence was obtained from a boy between 10 and 17 years old in good health and CMV-seronegative. Source material: PBMCs. The gene calls are TRBV7-3 and TRBJ2-7, with 8 nucleotides matching TRBD2. The CDR3 spells CASSPFGGDGYEQYF. In DNA, the CDR3 is TGTGCCAGCAGCCCCTTCGGGGGGGACGGTTACGAGCAGTACTTC.